The present entry profiles one T cell receptor beta chain with its context. Its target antigen remains unknown. No base quality information exists; no much larger clone differs at one position. V gives up 8 bases and J gives up 4 bases, and the segment between their germline ends measures 14 bases. CDR1 and CDR2 are read off the germline V gene as MDHEN and SYDVKM. Including the terminal cysteine and phenylalanine, the CDR3 comprises 13 residues. Only the CDR3 DNA is retained, 39 bases long and in frame from the first base. The data originate from a study of cytomegalovirus exposure and HLA in healthy donors (dated by TCRdb to between 2016 and 2019). Background on the whole study: An earlier analysis of 587 of the donors reported 250 to 300 Gb of sequence data and 90 million to 120 million unique TCR beta sequences obtained from around 180 million T cells. An early release covering roughly 580 HLA-typed donors comprised about 300 gigabases of sequencing data and approximately 80 million unique TCR sequences. Among the approximately 400 genotyped donors, approximately 81% belonged to the genetic ancestry cluster associated with self-reported Caucasian donors. The study aimed to test whether cataloging public T cell receptors could reveal signatures of past pathogen exposure. The study used immunosequencing to profile the T cell repertoires of around 600 subjects and linked those repertoires to cytomegalovirus serostatus. Besides the first cohort of approximately 670 subjects, a separate validation cohort made up of 120 or so different subjects was used. The study combined high-throughput TCR immunosequencing, statistical association of individual TCRs with disease status, and machine learning to predict cytomegalovirus infection status. In a later analysis, previously published TCR beta repertoires from more than 500 donors were re-analyzed and high-resolution HLA genotyping was added so that TCR occurrence patterns could be studied. Rather than using new phenotypic data, the later analysis identified candidate immune exposures from TCR beta sequences and from how often those sequences occurred across donors. To decide whether each TCR beta V gene segment behaved as functional or pseudogenic, an earlier analysis of some 570 of the donors relied on high-throughput TCR beta sequencing. Alongside the repertoire data, information on donor age, sex, ethnicity and CMV serostatus was compiled. In a later genetic analysis, genome-wide SNP genotypes for about 55% of the roughly 670 donors were used, and that subset was treated as a discovery cohort. All discovery cohort repertoires had been generated on a single sequencing platform. HLA typing covered class I and class II loci at four-digit resolution. Typing coverage varied by locus: roughly 629-640 donors for A, B, C, DRB1 and DQB1; roughly 560 for DQA1; 606 for DPA1; about 450 for DPB1. Roughly 5 DR-DQ haplotypes were handled as single units for association and clustering, since linkage in the cohort was strong. Among some 410 genotyped donors of the cohort, an average of approximately 230,000 unique TCR beta nucleotide sequences were sequenced per donor, around 20% of them non-productive. Broad study findings and their caveats: HLA typing was unavailable for some donors at each locus, so association tests used only the typed subset. In an earlier analysis of approximately 590 of the donors, most TCR beta V segments were observed in productive rearrangements about 87% or about 30% of the time, broadly matching IMGT annotations. Linkage disequilibrium might explain the correlated functional status among segregating V segments, but an unknown experimental factor could not be ruled out. According to the authors, the approach could potentially be generalized to other disease states and immunological phenotypes. A few of the identified cytomegalovirus-associated TCR beta chains were confirmed in vitro to be specific for cytomegalovirus antigens. In a later analysis, some 18,000 TCR beta sequences were associated with specific HLA alleles at a false discovery rate of 0.05. Across donors, most TCR sequences were observed very rarely, whereas some public TCRs were present in many individuals. Presence/absence analyses assumed roughly uniform sequencing depth across donors, an assumption that may not hold. According to a later analysis, most CMV-associated TCR beta chains appeared to be HLA-restricted, and the HLA associations seemed to be driven largely by CMV exposure. Strong co-occurrence of HLA alleles, especially DR and DQ, made assigning TCR associations to individual alleles difficult. The sequencing pipeline was judged likely to have produced a cluster of highly shared sequence variants as a technical artifact. The only immune exposure information available for the cohort was CMV serostatus. In both the original and validation cohorts, the classifier was reported to diagnose cytomegalovirus status with high specificity and sensitivity. The study gave a list of 150 to 200 TCR beta chains associated with cytomegalovirus. In a later analysis, HLA-associated TCR beta chains were found to be more clonally expanded and to have lower generation probabilities than equally common non-associated chains. A later analysis found that TCR association rates varied across HLA loci, with DRB1 alleles showing the most associated TCRs and HLA-C alleles the fewest. In a later genetic analysis, fewer N-insertions in productive TCRs were reported among donors in an Asian-associated ancestry cluster than the roughly 700-donor mean. A further reported finding was that TCR beta sequences accurately predicted the HLA-A and HLA-B alleles for most subjects in the first cohort. In a later genetic analysis, a missense DCLRE1C variant was associated with V-gene and J-gene trimming of TCR beta chains, and the association was replicated in an independent cohort. The earlier analysis of about 600 of the donors excluded 15 to 20 rarely observed V segments, including chromosome 9 orphons, because counts were too low. The cohort was sequenced for TCR beta chains only, and without alpha or paired-chain data the features that could be detected were limited. The 87-base-pair reads could not distinguish some IMGT-functional V segments, including TRBV6-2 and TRBV6-3, so those segments were excluded. According to a later analysis, parvovirus B19, influenza, CMV and Epstein-Barr virus appeared linked to several top co-occurrence clusters.

Library preparation used the immunoSEQ multiplex PCR assay. For the multiplex PCR, a mixture combining 60 forward primers for TCR Vbeta segments and 13 reverse primers for TCR Jbeta segments was used. Amplification of the CDR3 region of rearranged TCR beta genes was performed with a multiplex PCR assay on genomic DNA. Amplified TCR beta libraries were sequenced as 87-base-pair reads on the Illumina HiSeq System. Concerning the study's data processing: A later analysis counted about 80 million unique TCR beta chains across the 550 to 700 repertoires, and around 9.9 million of these chains were shared by at least two donors. Raw reads were error-corrected and collapsed into unique sequences with a nearest-neighbor algorithm that merged closely related sequences to remove PCR and sequencing errors. CDR3 sequences were aligned to IMGT reference sequences to assign V, D and J gene segments. For a sequence to be retained, at least a six-nucleotide match to both a V gene segment and a J gene segment was required. A rearrangement counted as productive if the CDR3 had no stop codons and remained in frame with V and J, and every other rearrangement counted as non-productive. Following IMGT convention, CDR3 was defined as the stretch from the second conserved V-encoded cysteine to the conserved J-encoded phenylalanine. The earlier analysis of fewer than 700 of the donors excluded sequences that lacked an unambiguous match to a single V gene segment. In an earlier analysis of some 590 of the donors, a V segment was called functional when productive rearrangements were above 56.7%, and segregating when the standard deviation between donors exceeded 5%. A statistical classification framework was developed to diagnose cytomegalovirus status using the catalog of TCR beta chain sequences. In a later analysis, TCR nucleotide sequences were compared against IMGT/GENE-DB human TR gene sequences so that V and J genes could be assigned. In a later analysis, CDR3 sequences and most-parsimonious VDJ recombination scenarios were assigned using the TCRdist pipeline. A later analysis defined each TCR beta chain by its CDR3 amino acid sequence plus V-gene family, and excluded reads lacking a unique V-gene family. A later analysis removed 550 to 700 highly shared, low-generation-probability nucleotide sequences to deal with suspected cross-contamination and a sequencing artifact. For each public chain, a later analysis derived a clonal expansion index from normalized ranks of inferred template counts within each repertoire. In a later analysis, generation probabilities were computed with a VDJ recombination model fitted to out-of-frame rearrangements, and the resulting probabilities were checked against IGoR. Hypergeometric tests were used in a later analysis to score TCR-TCR, TCR-HLA and TCR-CMV co-occurrence, with a repertoire-size bias correction applied to the TCR pairs. In a later analysis, false discovery rates were estimated by permuting HLA or CMV assignments 20 times. A later analysis grouped co-occurring TCRs with DBSCAN, adding TCRdist sequence similarity when clustering within HLA-allele-positive subsets. Repertoires with fewer than 30,000 or more than 120,000 public chains, plus five repertoires with anomalous nucleotide sharing, were excluded from co-occurrence clustering. TCRdb took over this immuneACCESS table, retaining in-frame rearrangements with V and J assigned. Such tables are incomplete; in checked studies, under half of the missing clones stem from an unresolved V gene, and the remainder is unexplained. Clone size and the V and J calls come from that table; the DNA yielded D and trimming. A total of under 200,000 clones appear in this sample, roughly 77% of them only once. The leading ten clones occupy roughly 2.6% of the sample.

The cohort was made up of 666 healthy bone marrow donors. Cohort members were all nominally healthy when sampled, although unrecorded immune exposures were likely present. The donor tested CMV seropositive, placing the donor among the 250 to 300 seropositive members of the cohort. Each donor provided a peripheral blood sample, and peripheral blood mononuclear cells were used for TCR beta sequencing. The Qiagen DNeasy Blood Extraction Kit was used to extract genomic DNA from the blood cell samples. The sequence was collected from a woman aged 35 to 49 in good health and CMV-seropositive. The receptor chain draws on TRBV28 and TRBJ1-1, with a tentative D gene TRBD1 over 5 matching bases. The sequenced sample consisted of PBMCs. The nucleotide sequence is given as TGTGCCAGCGGGAATCCCCAGGGCACTGAAGCTTTCTTT. Its coded protein is CASGNPQGTEAFF.